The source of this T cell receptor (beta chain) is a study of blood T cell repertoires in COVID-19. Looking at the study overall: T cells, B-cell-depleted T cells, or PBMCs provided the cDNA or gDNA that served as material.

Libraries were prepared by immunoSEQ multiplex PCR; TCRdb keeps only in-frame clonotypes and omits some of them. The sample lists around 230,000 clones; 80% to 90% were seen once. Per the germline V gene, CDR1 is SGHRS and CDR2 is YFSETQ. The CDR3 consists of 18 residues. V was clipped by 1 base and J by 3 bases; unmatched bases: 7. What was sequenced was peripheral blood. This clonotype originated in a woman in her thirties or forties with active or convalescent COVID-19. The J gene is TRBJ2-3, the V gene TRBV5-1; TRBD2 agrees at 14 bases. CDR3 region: CASSLTRLAGGQTDTQYF. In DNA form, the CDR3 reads TGCGCCAGCAGCTTGACCCGACTAGCGGGGGGGCAAACAGATACGCAGTATTTT.